The 14 T cell receptor beta chains below all came from one sample that was sequenced in a study of blood T cell repertoires in COVID-19. Measured with immunoSEQ multiplex PCR; TCRdb has only the in-frame clones, and not every one. The data contain a few hundred thousand clones, 75% to 90% of them singletons. Sequencing was done on a sample of peripheral blood. The receptors were sampled from a woman aged 35 to 49 who had recovered from COVID-19.

This chain joins TRBV2 and TRBJ1-4; no firm D call. From germline, CDR1 is SNHLY and CDR2 FYNNEI. V was shortened by 6 bases and J by 8 bases, with 13 bases between the two germline ends. This CDR3 region has 13 residues. The CDR3 bases are TGTGCCAGCAGGCCCGGGTTTGGGGAAAAACTGTTTTTT. Its protein product is CASRPGFGEKLFF.

The rearrangement links TRBV7-7 to TRBJ2-2, with TRBD2 matching 12 bases. The J segment lost 5 bases and the V segment lost 6 bases, leaving 4 bases of the junction unmatched. The CDR3 is 15 amino acids. Germline V CDR1 and CDR2: SSHAT, FNYEAQ (reference sequence). The DNA of the CDR3 is TGTGCCAGCAGGAGGACTAGCGGGAATACCGGGGAGCTGTTTTTT. Amino acids: CASRRTSGNTGELFF.

V is TRBV2 and J is TRBJ1-3, with D unresolved. CDR3 length: 14 residues. V was trimmed by 7 bases and J by 0 bases, leaving 10 bases between them. Looked up from germline, CDR1 is SNHLY and CDR2 is FYNNEI. The CDR3 is CASKNSYSGNTIYF. CDR3 nucleotides: TGTGCCAGCAAAAATTCTTACTCTGGAAACACCATATATTTT.

The chain uses TRBV6-1 and TRBJ2-7; D possibly corresponds to TRBD2 (6 bases). The V end lost 4 bases, the J end lost 0 bases, and 16 bases lay between the germline ends. This CDR3 spans 16 amino acids. Germline CDR1 reads MNHNS; CDR2 reads SASEGT. The CDR3, as DNA: TGTGCCAGCAGTGGACTAGACGGATTCGCCTCCTACGAGCAGTACGTC. As protein: CASSGLDGFASYEQYV.

The chain carries TRBV24-1 and TRBJ2-2; D gene unclear. Trimming stripped 3 bases from V and 3 bases from J, with 16 bases between. CDR3 length equals 17 residues. Per germline, CDR1 KGHDR and CDR2 SFDVKD. The CDR3 DNA reads as TGTGCCACCAGTGATGGTTGGCTAGATTTGTACACCGGGGAGCTGTTTTTT. Translated: CATSDGWLDLYTGELFF.

The chain employs TRBV6-5 and TRBJ1-6; a possible D gene is TRBD1 (6 bases). The CDR3 is made up of 15 amino acids. Germline CDR1 is MNHEY and CDR2 is SVGAGI. Trimming removed 2 bases at V and 9 bases at J, with 14 bases between. The CDR3 DNA reads as TGTGCCAGCAGTTACGTCGACAGGCCAGGTTCACCCCTCCACTTT. Translating it yields CASSYVDRPGSPLHF.

This clone was seen a few times. J is TRBJ1-2 and V is TRBV6-5, with 8 bases identical to TRBD1. Germline-derived CDR1 and CDR2 are MNHEY and SVGAGI. The CDR3 totals 13 residues. Germline trimming cut 6 bases from V and 7 bases from J; bases unmatched to any gene: 7. DNA for the CDR3: TGTGCCAGCAGGCTGGGACAGGAAGGTGGCTACACCTTC. Encoded protein: CASRLGQEGGYTF.

J is TRBJ2-6 and V is TRBV6-5; 7 bases are shared with TRBD1. Germline assignment: CDR1 MNHEY and CDR2 SVGAGI. There are 16 residues in the CDR3. Germline trimming cut 4 bases from V and 2 bases from J; bases unmatched to any gene: 5. In DNA, the CDR3 is TGTGCCAGCAGTTCCCGAACAGGGGCTGGGGCCAACGTCCTGACTTTC. As protein: CASSSRTGAGANVLTF.

This rearrangement joins TRBV10-1 to TRBJ2-2; D is perhaps TRBD1 (5 bases). The CDR3 runs to 14 residues. Germline V gene lookup returns CDR1 WNHNN and CDR2 SYGVQD (reference sequence). V shed 3 bases and J shed 8 bases, with 13 bases lying between them. The CDR3 coding sequence is TGCGCCAGCAGTGAATGGGCAGGGCAAGGGGAGCTGTTTTTT. This translates into CASSEWAGQGELFF.

V is TRBV18 and J is TRBJ1-2, with D perhaps matching TRBD1 (6 bases). Germline V gives CDR1 KGHSH, CDR2 LQKENI. Trimming took 3 bases from V and 6 from J, leaving 14 bases between them. The CDR3 contains 14 residues. The CDR3: CASSPAGASNGYTF. In nucleotides, the CDR3 is TGTGCCAGCTCACCGGCAGGGGCTTCTAATGGCTACACCTTC.

The chain carries TRBV20-1 and TRBJ2-4; TRBD2 is a possible D gene (5 bases). CDR3 length: 11 residues. Trimming removed 5 bases from V and 6 bases from J, with 8 bases in between. CDR1 is DFQATT, CDR2 SNEGSKA, per germline (reference sequence). DNA for the CDR3: TGCAGTGCTGAGACTATAAACATTCAGTACTTC. It translates to CSAETINIQYF.

The gene calls are TRBV7-3 and TRBJ1-6, with 7 bases lining up with TRBD1. The CDR3 runs to 15 residues. Trimming took 0 bases from V and 7 from J; bases not matched to a gene: 3. Germline V gene sequence: CDR1 SGHTA, CDR2 FQGTGA. The CDR3 DNA is TGTGCCAGCAGCTTAACAGGGGGCCGGAATTCACCCCTCCACTTT. Translating it yields CASSLTGGRNSPLHF.

The chain carries TRBV6-4 and TRBJ2-1; TRBD2 agrees at 11 bases. The germline CDR1 and CDR2 sequences are MRHNA and SNTAGT. Trimming at V came to 6 bases and at J to 4 bases, leaving 5 bases not matched to a gene. The CDR3 contains 15 residues. CDR3 sequence reads: CASSSTSGGYNEQFF. CDR3 nucleotide sequence: TGTGCCAGCAGCTCAACTAGCGGGGGATACAATGAGCAGTTCTTC.

This chain uses TRBV3-1 (or the pseudogene TRBV3-2) with TRBJ1-2; D call uncertain. The CDR3 loop spans 15 amino acids. V was shortened by 0 bases and J by 7 bases, with 15 bases between the two germline ends. Germline V gene sequence: CDR1 LGHDT, CDR2 YNNKEL (reference sequence). CDR3 DNA: TGTGCCAGCAGCCAAGATCGCAGGATTGGACTTGGCTACACCTTC. This gives the protein CASSQDRRIGLGYTF.